The TCR beta chain described here comes from a study of a mutant IDH1 vaccine in newly diagnosed glioma. The wider study: Males made up 62.5% and females around 38% of treated patients, whose mean age was around 40 years. It was radiotherapy, temozolomide, or both that patients received previously, with most receiving both.

Repertoires were generated with immunoSEQ multiplex PCR, while TCRdb's copy carries only in-frame clones and drops some. The table has some 68,000 clones, around 79% seen once. CDR1 and CDR2 (germline): MNHEY, SVGAGI. V lost 2 bases, J lost 4 bases, and 9 bases lay in between. This CDR3 has 14 amino acids. This sample's time point: baseline, week 1 (first vaccination visit). Treatment defined: pre-vaccination baseline after standard-of-care therapy. Each of the donors came in with new WHO grade 3 or 4 astrocytomas that were IDH1-mutant and ATRX-lost. A word on this clone: Antigen: not known.

Findings of the study overall: Immune responses arising from the vaccine appeared in 80% to 95% of patients.

The sequence was obtained from a man aged 45-60 years with glioma. The sequencing used PBMCs, collected from a glioma patient treated with radiotherapy, temozolomide or both. The genes are TRBV6-5 and TRBJ2-1; tentatively, D is TRBD1 (6 bases). This CDR3 is CASSYKTGYNEQFF. The CDR3 DNA reads TGTGCCAGCAGTTACAAGACAGGATACAATGAGCAGTTCTTC.